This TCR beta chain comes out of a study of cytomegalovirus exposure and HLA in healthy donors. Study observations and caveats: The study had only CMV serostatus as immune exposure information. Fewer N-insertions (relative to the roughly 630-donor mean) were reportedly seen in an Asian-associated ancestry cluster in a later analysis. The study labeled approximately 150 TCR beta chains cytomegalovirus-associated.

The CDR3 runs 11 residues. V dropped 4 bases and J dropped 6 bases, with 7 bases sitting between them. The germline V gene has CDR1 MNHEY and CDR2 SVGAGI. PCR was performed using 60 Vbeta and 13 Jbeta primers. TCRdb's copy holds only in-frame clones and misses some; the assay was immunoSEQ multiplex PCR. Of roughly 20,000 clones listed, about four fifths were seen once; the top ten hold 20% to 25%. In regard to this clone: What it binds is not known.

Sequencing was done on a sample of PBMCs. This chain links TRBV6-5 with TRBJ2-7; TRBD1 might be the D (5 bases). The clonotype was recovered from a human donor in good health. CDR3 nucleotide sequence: TGTGCCAGCAGTTTTCAGGGCGAGCAGTACTTC. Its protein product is CASSFQGEQYF.